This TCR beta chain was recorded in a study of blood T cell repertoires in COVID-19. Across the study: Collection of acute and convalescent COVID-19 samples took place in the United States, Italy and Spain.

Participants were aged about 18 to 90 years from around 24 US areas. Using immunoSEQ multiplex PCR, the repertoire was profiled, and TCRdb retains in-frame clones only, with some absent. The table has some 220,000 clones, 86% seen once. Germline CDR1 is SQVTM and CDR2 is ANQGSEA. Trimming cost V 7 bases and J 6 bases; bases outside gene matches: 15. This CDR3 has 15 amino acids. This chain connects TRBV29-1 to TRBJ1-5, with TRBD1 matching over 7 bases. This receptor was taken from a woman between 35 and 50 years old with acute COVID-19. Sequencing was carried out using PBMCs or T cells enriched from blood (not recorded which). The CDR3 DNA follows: TGCAGCGCGACTTCAGGGGGTCGGGGTGGTCAGCCCCAGCATTTT. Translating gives CSATSGGRGGQPQHF.